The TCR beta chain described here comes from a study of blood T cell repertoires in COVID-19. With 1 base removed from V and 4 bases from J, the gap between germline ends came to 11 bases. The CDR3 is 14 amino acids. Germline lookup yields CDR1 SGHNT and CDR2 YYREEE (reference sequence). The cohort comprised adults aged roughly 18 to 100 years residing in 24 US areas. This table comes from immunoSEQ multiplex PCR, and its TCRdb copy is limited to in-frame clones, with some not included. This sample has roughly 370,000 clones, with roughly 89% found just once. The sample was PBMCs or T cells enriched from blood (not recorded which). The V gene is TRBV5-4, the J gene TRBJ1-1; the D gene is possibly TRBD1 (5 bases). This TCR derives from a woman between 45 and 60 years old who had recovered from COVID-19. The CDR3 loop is CASSLPGTGTEAFF. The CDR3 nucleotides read TGTGCCAGCAGCTTGCCGGGGACTGGCACTGAAGCTTTCTTT.